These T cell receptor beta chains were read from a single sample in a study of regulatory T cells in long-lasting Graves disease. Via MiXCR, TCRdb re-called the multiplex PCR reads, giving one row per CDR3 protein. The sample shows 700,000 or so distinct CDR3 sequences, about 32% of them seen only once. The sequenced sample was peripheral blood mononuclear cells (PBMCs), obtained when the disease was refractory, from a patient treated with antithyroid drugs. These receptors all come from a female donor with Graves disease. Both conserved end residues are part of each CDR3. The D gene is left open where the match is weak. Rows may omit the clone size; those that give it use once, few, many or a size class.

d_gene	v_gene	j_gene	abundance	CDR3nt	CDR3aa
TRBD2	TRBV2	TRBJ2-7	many	TGTGCCAGCACTCCCTCCGGGACTAGCGGGAGGGCCTACGAGCAGTACTTC	CASTPSGTSGRAYEQYF
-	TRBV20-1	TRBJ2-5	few	TGCAGTGCTAGAATCGGCGGGCTGGAGACCCAGTACTTC	CSARIGGLETQYF
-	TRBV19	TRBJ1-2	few	TGTGCCACCATGTGGCAGAACGAGGATGGCTACACCTTC	CATMWQNEDGYTF
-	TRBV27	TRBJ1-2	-	TGTGCCAGCAGTTTTATCGGGGGTTGGGGTTGGGGCTACACCTTC	CASSFIGGWGWGYTF
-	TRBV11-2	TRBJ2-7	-	TGTGCCAGCAGCCTAACCCGTGCCTACGAGCAGTACTTC	CASSLTRAYEQYF
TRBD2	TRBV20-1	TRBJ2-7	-	TGCAGTGCTACGGGACTAGCGGGAGCCAAGTCTTACGAGCAGTACTTC	CSATGLAGAKSYEQYF
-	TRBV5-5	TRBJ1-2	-	TGTGCCAGCAGCCCCGGGGGCATAGGAGGCCACTATGGCTACACCTTC	CASSPGGIGGHYGYTF
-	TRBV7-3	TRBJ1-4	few	TGTGCCAGCAGCTTAAGGGCACAGACTAATGAAAAACTGTTTTTT	CASSLRAQTNEKLFF
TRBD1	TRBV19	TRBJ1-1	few	TGTGCCAGTACTTTCACAGGGGGCCGTATGAACACTGAAGCTTTCTTT	CASTFTGGRMNTEAFF
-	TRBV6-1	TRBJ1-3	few	TGTGCCAGCACTTTGACACAAACCTCTGGAAACACCATATATTTT	CASTLTQTSGNTIYF
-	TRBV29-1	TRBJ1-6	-	TGCAGCGTTCGCATAGTGGGCGATTCACCCCTCCACTTT	CSVRIVGDSPLHF
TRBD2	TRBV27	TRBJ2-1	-	TGTGCCAGCAGTTTATCGGGGGGGAGAGGGAATGAGCAGTTCTTC	CASSLSGGRGNEQFF
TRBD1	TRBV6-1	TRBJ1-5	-	TGTGCCAGCAGAGTCACAGGGGGCAGGGGCAATCAGCCCCAGCATTTT	CASRVTGGRGNQPQHF
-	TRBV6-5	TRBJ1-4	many	TGTGCCAGCAGTTCCGGGATTGGGAGTGAAAAACTGTTTTTT	CASSSGIGSEKLFF
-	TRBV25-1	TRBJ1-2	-	TGTGCCAGCAGTGAGTTCGAGTCTTATGGCTACACCTTC	CASSEFESYGYTF
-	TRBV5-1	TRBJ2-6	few	TGCGCCAGCAGCTTGGCAGGGGTGGTTTCTGGGGCCAACGTCCTGACTTTC	CASSLAGVVSGANVLTF
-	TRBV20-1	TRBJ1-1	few	TGCAGTGCTGGGGGGGGGGTACTGAACACTGAAGCTTTCTTT	CSAGGGVLNTEAFF
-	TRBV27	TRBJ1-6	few	TGTGCCAGCAGTTTAGCCAGAATCCGGAATTCACCCCTCCACTTT	CASSLARIRNSPLHF
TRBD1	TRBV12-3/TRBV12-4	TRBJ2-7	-	TGTGCCAGCACCCGCCGGGACAGGGGCGAAGTTGGCTGGTACGAGCAGTACTTC	CASTRRDRGEVGWYEQYF
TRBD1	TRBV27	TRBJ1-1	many	TGTGCCAGCAGTTTAAGAGGGGGCCCTGAAGCTTTCTTT	CASSLRGGPEAFF
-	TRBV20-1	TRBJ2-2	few	TGCAGTGCTAGAGATGTACGGGAGTTGGGGACCGGGGAGCTGTTTTTT	CSARDVRELGTGELFF
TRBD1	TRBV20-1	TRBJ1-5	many	TGCAGTGCCAGTCCCGGGACAGGGTCCGGTCAGCCCCAGCATTTT	CSASPGTGSGQPQHF
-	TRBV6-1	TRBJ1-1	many	TGTGCCAGCAGTCAGATGATGAACACTGAAGCTTTCTTT	CASSQMMNTEAFF
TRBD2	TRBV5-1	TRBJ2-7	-	TGCGCCAGCAGCTTGGAACTAGCGGGGGAAACCTACGAGCAGTACTTC	CASSLELAGETYEQYF
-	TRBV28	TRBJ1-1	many	TGTGCCAGCAGTCTTCTGGGCCCTGGGAACACTGAAGCTTTCTTT	CASSLLGPGNTEAFF
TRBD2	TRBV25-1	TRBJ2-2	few	TGTGCCAGCAGTGAATGGACTAGCGGGGTAGCGAACACCGGGGAGCTGTTTTTT	CASSEWTSGVANTGELFF
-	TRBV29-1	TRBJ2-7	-	TGCAGCTACTTCGGGGGACCTACCTACGAGCAGTACTTC	CSYFGGPTYEQYF
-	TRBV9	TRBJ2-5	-	TGTGCCAGCAGCGTGGCGGGGACACCCGGGGAAGAGACCCAGTACTTC	CASSVAGTPGEETQYF
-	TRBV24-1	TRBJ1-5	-	TGTGCCACCACCGATCACGCGGAGGACCAGCCCCAGCATTTT	CATTDHAEDQPQHF
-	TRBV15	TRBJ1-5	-	TGTGCCACCAGCAGAGATGGGAAAGGGAGCAATCAGCCCCAGCATTTT	CATSRDGKGSNQPQHF
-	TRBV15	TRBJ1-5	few	TGTGCCACCAGTCGGTTCGATCAGCCCCAGCATTTT	CATSRFDQPQHF
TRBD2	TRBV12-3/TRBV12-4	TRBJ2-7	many	TGTGCCAGCACCCCAGGAGCGGGAGCCTACGAGCAGTACTTC	CASTPGAGAYEQYF
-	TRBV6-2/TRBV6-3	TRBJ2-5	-	TGTGCCAGCATCTCACCTGTGGGGAAGACCCAGTACTTC	CASISPVGKTQYF
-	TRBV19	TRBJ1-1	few	TGTGCCAGTAGTATGTCACACGGACTGAACACTGAAGCTTTCTTT	CASSMSHGLNTEAFF
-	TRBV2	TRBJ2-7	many	TGTGCCAGCGGGGAGGCGGGAAGACTGTACGAGCAGTACTTC	CASGEAGRLYEQYF